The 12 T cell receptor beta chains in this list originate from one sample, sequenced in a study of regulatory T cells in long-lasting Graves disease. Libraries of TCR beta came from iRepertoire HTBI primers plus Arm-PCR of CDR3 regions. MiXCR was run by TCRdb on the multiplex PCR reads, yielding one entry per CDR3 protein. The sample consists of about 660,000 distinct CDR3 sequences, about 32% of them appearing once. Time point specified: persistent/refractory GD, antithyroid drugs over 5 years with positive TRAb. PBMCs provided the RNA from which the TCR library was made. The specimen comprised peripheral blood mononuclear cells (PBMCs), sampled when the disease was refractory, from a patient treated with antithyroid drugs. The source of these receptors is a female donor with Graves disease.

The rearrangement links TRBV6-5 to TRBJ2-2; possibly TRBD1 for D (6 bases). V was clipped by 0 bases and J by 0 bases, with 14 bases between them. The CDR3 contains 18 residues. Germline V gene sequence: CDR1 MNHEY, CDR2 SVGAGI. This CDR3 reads CASSYSIHRAPNTGELFF. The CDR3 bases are TGTGCCAGCAGTTACTCGATTCACAGGGCCCCGAACACCGGGGAGCTGTTTTTT.

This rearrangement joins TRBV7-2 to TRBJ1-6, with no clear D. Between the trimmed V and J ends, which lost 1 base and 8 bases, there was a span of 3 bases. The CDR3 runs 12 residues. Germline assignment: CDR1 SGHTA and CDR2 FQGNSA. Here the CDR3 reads CASSLVHSPLHF. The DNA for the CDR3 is TGTGCCAGCAGCTTAGTCCATTCACCCCTCCACTTT.

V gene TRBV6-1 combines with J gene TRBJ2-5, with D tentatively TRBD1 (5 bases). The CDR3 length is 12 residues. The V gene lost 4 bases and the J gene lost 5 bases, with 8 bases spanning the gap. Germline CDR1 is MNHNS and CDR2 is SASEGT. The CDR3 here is CASSGQLETQYF. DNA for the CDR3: TGTGCCAGCAGTGGACAGTTGGAGACCCAGTACTTC.

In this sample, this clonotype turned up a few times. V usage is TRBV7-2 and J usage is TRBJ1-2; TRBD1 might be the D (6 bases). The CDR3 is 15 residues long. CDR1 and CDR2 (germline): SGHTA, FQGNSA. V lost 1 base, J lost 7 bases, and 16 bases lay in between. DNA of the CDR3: TGTGCCAGCAGCTTAGTCGGCCCAGGGGTTTTTGGCTACACCTTC. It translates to CASSLVGPGVFGYTF.

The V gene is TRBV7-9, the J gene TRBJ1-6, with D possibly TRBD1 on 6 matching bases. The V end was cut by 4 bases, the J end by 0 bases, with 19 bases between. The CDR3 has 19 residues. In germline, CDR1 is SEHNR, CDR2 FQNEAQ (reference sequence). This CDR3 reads CASSSPEGGLFSYNSPLHF. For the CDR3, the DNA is TGTGCCAGCAGCTCCCCGGAGGGGGGGTTGTTCTCCTATAATTCACCCCTCCACTTT. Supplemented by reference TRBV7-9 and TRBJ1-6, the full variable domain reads DTGVSQNPRHKITKRGQNVTFRCDPISEHNRLYWYRQTLGQGPEFLTYFQNEAQLEKSRLLSDRFSAERPKGSFSTLEIQRTEQGDSAMYLCASSSPEGGLFSYNSPLHFGNGTRLTVT.

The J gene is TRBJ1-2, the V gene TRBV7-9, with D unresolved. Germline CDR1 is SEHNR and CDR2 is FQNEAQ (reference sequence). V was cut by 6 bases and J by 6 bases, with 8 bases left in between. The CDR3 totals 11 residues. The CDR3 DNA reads TGTGCCAGCAGACCTCGGGATGGCTACACCTTC. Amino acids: CASRPRDGYTF.

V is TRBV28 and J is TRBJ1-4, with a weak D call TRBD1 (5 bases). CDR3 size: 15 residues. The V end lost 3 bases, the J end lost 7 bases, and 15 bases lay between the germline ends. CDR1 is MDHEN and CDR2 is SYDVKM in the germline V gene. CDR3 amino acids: CASSLSLTGGEKLFF. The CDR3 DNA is TGTGCCAGCAGTTTGAGTCTCACGGGGGGTGAAAAACTGTTTTTT.

The CDR3 region is CATRTDSGNTIYF. In DNA form, the CDR3 reads TGTGCCACCCGGACAGACTCTGGAAACACCATATATTTT. The chain is built from TRBV10-3 and TRBJ1-3; perhaps TRBD1 as D (6 bases). V lost 10 bases to trimming and J lost 0 bases, with 10 bases between them. Germline CDR1 ENHRY, CDR2 SYGVKD. CDR3 length: 13 residues.

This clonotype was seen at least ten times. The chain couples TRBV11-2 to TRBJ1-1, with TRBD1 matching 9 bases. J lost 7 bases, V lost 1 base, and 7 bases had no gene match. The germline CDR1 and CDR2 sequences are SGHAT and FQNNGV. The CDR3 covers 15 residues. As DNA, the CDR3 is TGTGCCAGCAGCTTAGTCCGACAGGGGGGTATTGAAGCTTTCTTT. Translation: CASSLVRQGGIEAFF.

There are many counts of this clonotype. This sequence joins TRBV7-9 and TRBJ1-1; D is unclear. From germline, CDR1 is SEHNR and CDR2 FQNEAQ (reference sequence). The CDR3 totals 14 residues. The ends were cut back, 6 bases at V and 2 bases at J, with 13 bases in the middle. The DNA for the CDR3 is TGTGCCAGCAGTGGAGGCGCAGGTAACACTGAAGCTTTCTTT. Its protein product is CASSGGAGNTEAFF.

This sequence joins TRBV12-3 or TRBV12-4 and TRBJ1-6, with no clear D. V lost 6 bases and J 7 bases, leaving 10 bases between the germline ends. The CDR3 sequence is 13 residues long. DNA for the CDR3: TGTGCCAGCAGGTCCGTCTGGAATTCACCCCTCCACTTT. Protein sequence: CASRSVWNSPLHF.

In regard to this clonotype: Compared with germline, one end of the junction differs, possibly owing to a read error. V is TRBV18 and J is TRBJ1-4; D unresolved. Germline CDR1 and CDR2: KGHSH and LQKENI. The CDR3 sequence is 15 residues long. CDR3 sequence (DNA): TGTGCCAGCTCACCAAAAGTAGCAACTAATGAAGAACTGTTTTTT. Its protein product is CASSPKVATNEELFF.